A selection of T cell receptor beta chains follows, all from one sample in a study of PD-1 blockade in classical Hodgkin lymphoma. TCRdb keeps only in-frame clones here, not all; method: immunoSEQ multiplex PCR. The table has approximately 39,000 clones, 75% to 85% seen once. Sequences were derived from peripheral blood mononuclear cells (PBMCs), sampled before the fourth cycle of nivolumab. Receptor source: a human donor with classical Hodgkin lymphoma. Each CDR3 is given with its conserved first and last residue. Fields, in order: V gene, CDR3 protein.

V gene: TRBV25-1
CDR3 protein: CASSEFEGGRNIQYF

V gene: TRBV6-5
CDR3 protein: CASSRLQLAGELFF

V gene: TRBV29-1
CDR3 protein: CSVSTANTGELFF

V gene: TRBV6-6
CDR3 protein: CAGGRADIVGTEAFF

V gene: TRBV6-4
CDR3 protein: CASSQDKTSTDTQYF

V gene: TRBV7-2
CDR3 protein: CASSLRWGGETQYF

V gene: TRBV4-1
CDR3 protein: CASSQGPGSGANVLTF

V gene: TRBV5-1
CDR3 protein: CASSLRTANYGYTF

V gene: TRBV15
CDR3 protein: CATSREVDRASYGYTF

V gene: TRBV5-1
CDR3 protein: CASSLFGQGAFGGEKLFF

V gene: TRBV19
CDR3 protein: CASIQRTATNEKLFF

V gene: TRBV6-1
CDR3 protein: CASSETSGGAPLHF

V gene: TRBV9
CDR3 protein: CASSTGSTDTQYF

V gene: TRBV11-2
CDR3 protein: CASSIVHRELPEQYF

V gene: TRBV7-9
CDR3 protein: CASSWDRGAEAFF

V gene: TRBV5-1
CDR3 protein: CASSLATADYEQYF

V gene: TRBV19
CDR3 protein: CASSNGGLETQYF

V gene: TRBV7-2
CDR3 protein: CASSLLGRAGDTDTQYF

V gene: TRBV4-2
CDR3 protein: CASSQGEQGPQYF

V gene: TRBV7-9
CDR3 protein: CASSLLSGTANEKLFF

V gene: TRBV7-2
CDR3 protein: CASSLGGADYGYTF

V gene: TRBV4-2
CDR3 protein: CASSLSGTSGSSTDTQYF

V gene: TRBV27
CDR3 protein: CASSLKSDQPQHF

V gene: TRBV27
CDR3 protein: CASSPGTSKNIQYF

V gene: TRBV6-1
CDR3 protein: CASSDGGVGAFF

V gene: TRBV6-6
CDR3 protein: CASSFIDGAYEQYF

V gene: TRBV4-3
CDR3 protein: CASSQDRRRVTEAFF

V gene: TRBV19
CDR3 protein: CATSTGRSLAKNIQYF

V gene: TRBV7-3
CDR3 protein: CASSSGGQETQYF

V gene: TRBV7-9
CDR3 protein: CASTSADTQYF

V gene: TRBV21-1
CDR3 protein: CASSKVGGGIPYGYTF

V gene: TRBV5-1
CDR3 protein: CASSKGLGNTEAFF

V gene: TRBV7-9
CDR3 protein: CASSLEGARSGYTF

V gene: TRBV6-5
CDR3 protein: CASSWFSYNSPLHF

V gene: TRBV18
CDR3 protein: CASSLQRGREETQYF

V gene: TRBV5-1
CDR3 protein: CASSLALGGNSPLHF

V gene: TRBV15
CDR3 protein: CATSTVRQGAEEQYF

V gene: TRBV2
CDR3 protein: CASSERGSSEKLFF

V gene: TRBV5-1
CDR3 protein: CASSLVAGGLTDTQYF

V gene: TRBV4-3
CDR3 protein: CASSQDLLTGARGYTF